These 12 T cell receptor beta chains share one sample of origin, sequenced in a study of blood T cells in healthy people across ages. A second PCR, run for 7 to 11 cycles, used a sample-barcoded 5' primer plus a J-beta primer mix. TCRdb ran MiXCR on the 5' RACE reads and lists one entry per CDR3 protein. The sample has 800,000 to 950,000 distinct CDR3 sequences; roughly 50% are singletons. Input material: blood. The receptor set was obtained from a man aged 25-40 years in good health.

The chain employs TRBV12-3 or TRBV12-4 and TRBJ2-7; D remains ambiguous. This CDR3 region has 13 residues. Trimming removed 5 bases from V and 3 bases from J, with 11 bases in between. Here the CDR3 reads CASSRVTVYEQYF. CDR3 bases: TGTGCCAGCAGTAGAGTTACAGTCTACGAGCAGTACTTC.

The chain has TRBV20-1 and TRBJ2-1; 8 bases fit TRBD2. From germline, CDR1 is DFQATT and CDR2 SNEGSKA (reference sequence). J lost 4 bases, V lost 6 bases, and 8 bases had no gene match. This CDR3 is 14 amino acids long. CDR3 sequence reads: CSAPTGGAYNEQFF. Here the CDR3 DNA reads TGCAGTGCCCCTACCGGGGGGGCTTACAATGAGCAGTTCTTC.

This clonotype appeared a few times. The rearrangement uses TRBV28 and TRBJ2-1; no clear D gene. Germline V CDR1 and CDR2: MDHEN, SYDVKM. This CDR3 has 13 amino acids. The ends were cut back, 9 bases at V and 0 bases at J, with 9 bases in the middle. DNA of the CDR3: TGTGCCAGTCGCGCTAGCTCCTACAATGAGCAGTTCTTC. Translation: CASRASSYNEQFF.

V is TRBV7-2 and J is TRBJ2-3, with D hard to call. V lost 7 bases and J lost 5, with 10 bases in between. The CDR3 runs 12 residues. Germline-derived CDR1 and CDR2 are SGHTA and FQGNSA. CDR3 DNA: TGTGCCAGCACCCCCAGGCGAGATACGCAGTATTTT. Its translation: CASTPRRDTQYF.

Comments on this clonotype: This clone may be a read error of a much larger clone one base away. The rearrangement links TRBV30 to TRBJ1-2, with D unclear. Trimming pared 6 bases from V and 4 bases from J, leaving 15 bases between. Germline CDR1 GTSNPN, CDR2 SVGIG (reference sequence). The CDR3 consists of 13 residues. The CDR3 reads CACSNPGSYGYTF. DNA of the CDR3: TGTGCCTGTAGTAACCCCGGGAGCTATGGCTACACCTTC.

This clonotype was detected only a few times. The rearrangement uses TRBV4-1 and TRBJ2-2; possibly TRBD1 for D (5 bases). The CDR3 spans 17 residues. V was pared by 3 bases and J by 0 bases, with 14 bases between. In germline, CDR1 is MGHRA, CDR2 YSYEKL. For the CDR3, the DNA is TGCGCCAGCAGCCATGGGGTCCTCAGGGCGAACACCGGGGAGCTGTTTTTT. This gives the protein CASSHGVLRANTGELFF.

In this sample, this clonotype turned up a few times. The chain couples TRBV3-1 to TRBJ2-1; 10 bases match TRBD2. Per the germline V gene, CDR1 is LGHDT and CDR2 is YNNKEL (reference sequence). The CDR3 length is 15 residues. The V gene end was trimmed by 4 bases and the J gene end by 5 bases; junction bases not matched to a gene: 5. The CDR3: CASSLWTSGDNEQFF. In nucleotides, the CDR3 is TGTGCCAGCAGCCTATGGACTAGCGGAGACAATGAGCAGTTCTTC.

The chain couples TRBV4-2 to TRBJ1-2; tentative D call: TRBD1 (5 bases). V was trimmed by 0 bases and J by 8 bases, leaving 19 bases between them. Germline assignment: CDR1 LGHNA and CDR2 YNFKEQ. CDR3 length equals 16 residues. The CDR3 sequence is CASSQDVDTPGGGYTF. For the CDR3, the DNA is TGTGCCAGCAGCCAAGATGTGGACACGCCTGGGGGGGGCTACACCTTC.

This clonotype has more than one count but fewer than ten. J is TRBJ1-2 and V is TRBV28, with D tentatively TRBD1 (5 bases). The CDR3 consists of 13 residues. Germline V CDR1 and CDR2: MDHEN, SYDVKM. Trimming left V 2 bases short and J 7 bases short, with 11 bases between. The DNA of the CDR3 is TGTGCCAGCAGTTTAGGGGGTAAGGTTGGCTACACCTTC. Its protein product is CASSLGGKVGYTF.

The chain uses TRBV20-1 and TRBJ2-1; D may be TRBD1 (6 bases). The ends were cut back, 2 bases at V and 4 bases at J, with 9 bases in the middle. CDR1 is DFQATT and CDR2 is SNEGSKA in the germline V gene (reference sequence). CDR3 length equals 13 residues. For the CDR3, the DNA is TGCAGTGCTAGAACTAGGGGGTACAATGAGCAGTTCTTC. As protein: CSARTRGYNEQFF.

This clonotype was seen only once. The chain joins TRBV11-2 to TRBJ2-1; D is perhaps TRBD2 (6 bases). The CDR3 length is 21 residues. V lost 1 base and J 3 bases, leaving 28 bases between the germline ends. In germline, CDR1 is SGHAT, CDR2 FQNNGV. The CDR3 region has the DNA TGTGCCAGCAGCTTAGGAGGTGTGTCAGTGGGGTTTCCCGGGGGCTACAATGAGCAGTTCTTC. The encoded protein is CASSLGGVSVGFPGGYNEQFF.

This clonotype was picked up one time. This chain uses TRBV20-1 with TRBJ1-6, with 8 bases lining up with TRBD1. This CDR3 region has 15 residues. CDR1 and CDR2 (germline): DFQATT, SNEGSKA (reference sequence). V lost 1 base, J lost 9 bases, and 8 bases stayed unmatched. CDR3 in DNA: TGCAGTGCTAGAGCCCCTGGACAGGGTATTTCACCCCTCCACTTT. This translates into CSARAPGQGISPLHF.